The 27 T cell receptor beta chains reported below all come from one sample, sequenced in a study of Tregs in tolerant kidney transplant recipients (dated by TCRdb to about 2019). Library generation was performed with the immunoSEQ multiplex PCR assay. TCRdb stores this immuneACCESS table with in-frame sequences only. Part of the clones is absent; in the studies checked, under half of the shortfall reflects unresolved V genes, and no reason is known for the rest. The sample table shows 80,000 to 90,000 clones, and roughly 92% are seen once. The ten largest clones take up over 3.5% of the sample. The sequencing sample was made of CD8+ T cells from blood. These receptors all stem from a human donor in good health.

The genes are TRBV7-9 and TRBJ1-2, with a tentative D call TRBD1 (6 bases). The CDR3 is 12 residues long. The V gene lost 5 bases and the J gene lost 5 bases, with 9 bases spanning the gap. The germline gives CDR1 SEHNR, CDR2 FQNEAQ (reference sequence). The CDR3: CASSAQGYGYTF. CDR3 coding DNA: TGTGCCAGCAGCGCCCAGGGGTATGGCTACACCTTC.

J is TRBJ2-7 and V is TRBV13; D is possibly TRBD1 or TRBD2 (5 bases each). The CDR3 is 14 amino acids. CDR1 is PRHDT and CDR2 is FYEKMQ in the germline V gene (reference sequence). Between the trimmed V and J ends, which lost 5 bases and 2 bases, there was a span of 13 bases. CDR3 in amino acids: CASSRGVPTYEQYF. The DNA of the CDR3 is TGTGCCAGCAGCCGAGGGGTCCCCACCTACGAGCAGTACTTC.

V gene TRBV27 combines with J gene TRBJ2-3; D possibly corresponds to TRBD1 (6 bases). The CDR3 is 14 residues long. Trimming removed 6 bases from V and 3 bases from J, with 13 bases in between. Germline loops: CDR1 MNHEY, CDR2 SMNVEV (reference sequence). The CDR3 loop reads CASRRGGSTDTQYF. CDR3 DNA sequence: TGTGCCAGCAGGAGAGGGGGTTCGACAGATACGCAGTATTTT.

CDR3 amino acids: CASSPPDQGYYLNTEAFF. Written as DNA, the CDR3 is TGTGCCAGCTCACCACCGGACCAGGGGTACTACCTGAACACTGAAGCTTTCTTT. This chain links TRBV18 with TRBJ1-1; D perhaps matches TRBD1 (6 bases). This CDR3 has 18 amino acids. With 0 bases removed from V and 0 bases from J, the gap between germline ends came to 17 bases. In germline, CDR1 is KGHSH, CDR2 LQKENI.

The V call is TRBV7-9, the J call TRBJ1-6; the D gene is possibly TRBD1 (6 bases). From germline, CDR1 is SEHNR and CDR2 FQNEAQ (reference sequence). This CDR3 contains 15 residues. Trimming removed 1 base at V and 7 bases at J, with 11 bases between. CDR3 sequence reads: CASSLEAGVNSPLHF. DNA for the CDR3: TGTGCCAGCAGCTTAGAAGCAGGGGTGAATTCACCCCTCCACTTT.

This clone is a singleton in its sample. The chain carries TRBV5-1 and TRBJ2-7, with 8 positions matching TRBD2. The germline CDR1 and CDR2 sequences are SGHRS and YFSETQ. CDR3 length: 15 residues. V dropped 1 base and J dropped 3; count of bases not matched to a gene: 6. The CDR3 protein is CASSLNTLADYEQYF. In DNA form, the CDR3 reads TGCGCCAGCAGCTTGAATACACTAGCGGACTACGAGCAGTACTTC.

The chain joins TRBV6-5 to TRBJ1-2; no clear D gene. This CDR3 is 13 amino acids long. The germline V gene encodes CDR1 MNHEY and CDR2 SVGAGI. The V end was cut by 0 bases, the J end by 2 bases, with 4 bases between. Written as DNA, the CDR3 is TGTGCCAGCAGTTACTCCCTGAACTATGGCTACACCTTC. Protein product: CASSYSLNYGYTF.

J is TRBJ2-7 and V is TRBV12-5; tentatively, D is TRBD2 (5 bases). CDR1 is LGHNT and CDR2 is FRNRAP in the germline V gene. The CDR3 is 14 amino acids. Trimming took 5 bases from V and 2 from J, leaving 13 bases between them. Here the CDR3 reads CASGPDLLAYEQYF. The CDR3 DNA is TGTGCTAGTGGTCCGGACTTATTAGCCTACGAGCAGTACTTC.

The J gene is TRBJ2-7, the V gene TRBV27; D is unclear. Trimming removed 4 bases at V and 4 bases at J, with 11 bases between. CDR1 is MNHEY, CDR2 SMNVEV, per germline (reference sequence). This CDR3 has 13 residues. CDR3 in DNA: TGTGCCAGCAGTTGGGGTATGGGTTACGAGCAGTACTTC. Translated, it gives CASSWGMGYEQYF.

The chain employs TRBV19 and TRBJ2-7; D not resolved. Per the germline V gene, CDR1 is LNHDA and CDR2 is SQIVND (reference sequence). The V gene lost 6 bases and the J gene lost 1 base, with 13 bases spanning the gap. This CDR3 comprises 14 residues. CDR3 DNA sequence: TGTGCCAGTAGCCCCCACCAGGATTCCTACGAGCAGTACTTC. It codes for CASSPHQDSYEQYF.

This chain uses TRBV19 with TRBJ2-1; 8 bases match TRBD2. Per the germline V gene, CDR1 is LNHDA and CDR2 is SQIVND (reference sequence). V dropped 5 bases and J dropped 2; count of bases not matched to a gene: 8. There are 16 residues in the CDR3. CDR3 region: CASSPSAGVPYNEQFF. In DNA form, the CDR3 reads TGTGCCAGTAGTCCTTCAGCGGGAGTCCCCTACAATGAGCAGTTCTTC.

The V call is TRBV10-1, the J call TRBJ2-3; the D is unclear. V lost 3 bases, J lost 4 bases, and 11 bases lay in between. The CDR3 length is 14 residues. Germline-derived CDR1 and CDR2 are WNHNN and SYGVQD (reference sequence). CDR3 coding DNA: TGCGCCAGCAGTGAAGGGCAGTTCCCAGATACGCAGTATTTT. The encoded protein is CASSEGQFPDTQYF.

The chain employs TRBV21-1 and TRBJ1-2. TRBV21-1 is described as a pseudogene. This CDR3 comprises 13 residues. CDR3 nucleotides: TGTGCCAGCAGCCGTCGGGTTAACTATGGCTACACCTTC. This gives the protein CASSRRVNYGYTF.

This clone was counted once. This chain joins TRBV7-2 and TRBJ2-1; 8 nucleotides align to TRBD2. The V segment lost 5 bases and the J segment 4 bases; nucleotides outside the gene matches: 7. The CDR3 is 15 residues long. Germline-derived CDR1 and CDR2 are SGHTA and FQGNSA. The CDR3 bases are TGTGCCAGCAGCGTGACTAGCGCTGGGTACAATGAGCAGTTCTTC. Residues: CASSVTSAGYNEQFF.

There are many counts of this clone. This chain joins TRBV6-4 and TRBJ2-5; TRBD1 agrees at 12 bases. V lost 2 bases to trimming and J lost 4 bases; unmatched junction nucleotides: 2. Germline CDR1 MRHNA, CDR2 SNTAGT. The CDR3 is 15 residues long. CDR3 nucleotide sequence: TGTGCCAGCAGTGACGGGACAGGGGGCGCAGAGACCCAGTACTTC. Its translation: CASSDGTGGAETQYF.

The rearrangement uses TRBV7-9 and TRBJ2-2, with TRBD2 as a possible D gene (7 bases). The V and J ends lost 1 base and 6 bases respectively, with 24 bases between them. This CDR3 is built from 19 residues. Per germline, CDR1 SEHNR and CDR2 FQNEAQ (reference sequence). CDR3 region: CASSLEEGGNPDRSGELFF. For the CDR3, the DNA is TGTGCCAGCAGCTTAGAAGAGGGGGGGAACCCGGATCGGTCCGGGGAGCTGTTTTTT.

The V call is TRBV6-4, the J call TRBJ2-2, with D perhaps matching TRBD1 (5 bases). V was trimmed by 4 bases and J by 3 bases, leaving 6 bases between them. The CDR3 is 13 residues long. Germline V gene lookup returns CDR1 MRHNA and CDR2 SNTAGT. The CDR3 sequence: CASSVGDTGELFF. CDR3 coding DNA: TGTGCCAGCAGTGTAGGGGACACCGGGGAGCTGTTTTTT.

The chain uses TRBV5-5 and TRBJ1-2, with D maybe TRBD1 (6 bases). The CDR3 contains 16 residues. Germline V CDR1 and CDR2: SGHKS, YYEKEE (reference sequence). Trimming cost V 1 base and J 4 bases, with 17 bases left between them. The CDR3 loop is CASSLSPDSLRYGYTF. CDR3 coding DNA: TGTGCCAGCAGCTTGAGCCCGGACAGCTTGCGCTATGGCTACACCTTC.

The chain has TRBV6-1 and TRBJ2-5, with no clear D. CDR3 size: 15 residues. Germline lookup yields CDR1 MNHNS and CDR2 SASEGT. With 3 bases removed from V and 1 base from J, the gap between germline ends came to 12 bases. This chain's CDR3 is CASSDIRVLQETQYF. The CDR3 DNA reads as TGTGCCAGCAGTGATATCCGGGTCCTCCAAGAGACCCAGTACTTC.

This clone occurred once. This rearrangement joins TRBV30 to TRBJ1-1; a weak D match, TRBD1 (5 bases). The germline V gene encodes CDR1 GTSNPN and CDR2 SVGIG (reference sequence). The CDR3 sequence is 13 residues long. Trimming cost V 2 bases and J 2 bases, with 9 bases left between them. CDR3 nucleotide sequence: TGTGCCTGGAGTAGGGACGGAAACACTGAAGCTTTCTTT. This gives the protein CAWSRDGNTEAFF.

The rearrangement uses TRBV18 and TRBJ2-7, with 9 bases identical to TRBD2. V was pared by 3 bases and J by 1 base, with 4 bases of the junction left unmatched. CDR1 KGHSH and CDR2 LQKENI come from the germline V gene. The CDR3 runs 15 residues. The CDR3 DNA reads TGTGCCAGCTCACCTGCTAGCGGGGATTCCTACGAGCAGTACTTC. The encoded protein is CASSPASGDSYEQYF.

The genes are TRBV5-5 and TRBJ2-5, with 11 bases matching TRBD1. CDR3 length: 15 residues. V gave up 4 bases and J gave up 6 bases; unmatched junction bases: 8. The V gene's germline CDR1 is SGHKS and CDR2 YYEKEE (reference sequence). CDR3 in amino acids: CASSTGQGDGKTQYF. In nucleotides, the CDR3 is TGTGCCAGCAGCACGGGACAGGGGGATGGAAAGACCCAGTACTTC.

The V gene is TRBV7-9, the J gene TRBJ2-3, with TRBD2 identical over 10 bases. CDR1 is SEHNR and CDR2 is FQNEAQ in the germline V gene (reference sequence). The CDR3 is made up of 15 amino acids. The ends lost 5 bases at V and 4 bases at J; junction bases unmatched: 6. Here the CDR3 DNA reads TGTGCCAGCAGCCGGCTAGCGGGGGTGGCAGATACGCAGTATTTT. This gives the protein CASSRLAGVADTQYF.

V is TRBV19 and J is TRBJ2-3, with D tentatively TRBD1 (5 bases). This CDR3 comprises 14 residues. V was pared by 2 bases and J by 10 bases, with 16 bases between. Germline V lookup: CDR1 LNHDA, CDR2 SQIVND (reference sequence). The CDR3 DNA reads as TGTGCCAGTAGTATAAAAGGGGTCCTAGGTTCGCAGTATTTT. This codes for CASSIKGVLGSQYF.

V gene TRBV27 combines with J gene TRBJ2-7; weak D call: TRBD2 (6 bases). Germline-derived CDR1 and CDR2 are MNHEY and SMNVEV (reference sequence). V lost 6 bases and J 3 bases, leaving 18 bases between the germline ends. The CDR3 consists of 15 residues. This CDR3 is CASRPREQIIYEQYF. The CDR3 coding sequence is TGTGCCAGCAGACCACGGGAGCAGATTATCTACGAGCAGTACTTC.

The gene calls are TRBV30 and TRBJ1-1; perhaps TRBD1 as D (5 bases). The CDR3 sequence is 11 residues long. Germline CDR1 and CDR2: GTSNPN and SVGIG (reference sequence). Between the trimmed V and J ends, which lost 2 bases and 10 bases, there was a span of 11 bases. CDR3 loop: CAWSPDRRAFF. CDR3 nucleotide sequence: TGTGCCTGGAGTCCCGACAGACGAGCTTTCTTT. The variable domain in full, completed from reference TRBV30 and TRBJ1-1, reads SQTIHQWPATLVQPVGSPLSLECTVEGTSNPNLYWYRQAAGRGLQLLFYSVGIGQISSEVPQNLSASRPQDRQFILSSKKLLLSDSGFYLCAWSPDRRAFFGQGTRLTVV.

The J gene is TRBJ1-2, the V gene TRBV9; D gene uncertain. The CDR3 length is 12 residues. Germline V lookup: CDR1 SGDLS, CDR2 YYNGEE. Trimming took off 2 bases at V and 6 bases at J, with 8 bases between the two ends. CDR3 sequence (DNA): TGTGCCAGCAGCGTGAACGGCGATGGCTACACCTTC. This sequence encodes CASSVNGDGYTF.